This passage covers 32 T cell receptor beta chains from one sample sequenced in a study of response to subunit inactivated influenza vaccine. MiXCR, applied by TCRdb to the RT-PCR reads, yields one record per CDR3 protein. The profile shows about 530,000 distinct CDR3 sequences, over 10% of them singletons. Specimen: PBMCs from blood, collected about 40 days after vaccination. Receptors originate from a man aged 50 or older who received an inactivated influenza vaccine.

The CDR3 loop reads CSAPLGGRDHNEQFF. The CDR3 coding sequence is TGCAGTGCTCCCCTCGGCGGGAGAGATCACAATGAGCAGTTCTTC. The chain is built from TRBV20-1 and TRBJ2-1; TRBD2 matches 7 bases. The CDR3 runs 15 residues. Trimming took 5 bases from V and 5 from J; bases not matched to a gene: 12. Germline V gene data show CDR1 as DFQATT and CDR2 as SNEGSKA (reference sequence).

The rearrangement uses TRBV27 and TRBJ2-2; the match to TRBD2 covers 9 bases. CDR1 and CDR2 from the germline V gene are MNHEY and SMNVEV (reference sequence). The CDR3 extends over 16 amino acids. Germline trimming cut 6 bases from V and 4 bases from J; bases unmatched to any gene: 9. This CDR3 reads CASRGGGLAFTGELFF. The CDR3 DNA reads TGTGCCAGCAGGGGAGGGGGACTAGCTTTCACCGGGGAGCTGTTTTTT.

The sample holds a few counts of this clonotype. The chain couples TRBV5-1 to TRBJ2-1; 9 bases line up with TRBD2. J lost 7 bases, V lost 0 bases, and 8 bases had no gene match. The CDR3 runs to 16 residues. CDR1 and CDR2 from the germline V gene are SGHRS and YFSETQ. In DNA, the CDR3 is TGCGCCAGCAGCTTGGATGGCGGGAGGGCTGGGAATGAGCAGTTCTTC. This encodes CASSLDGGRAGNEQFF.

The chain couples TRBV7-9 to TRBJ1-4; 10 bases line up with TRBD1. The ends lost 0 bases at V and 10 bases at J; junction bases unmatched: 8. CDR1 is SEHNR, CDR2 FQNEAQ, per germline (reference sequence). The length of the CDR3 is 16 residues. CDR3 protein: CASSLASGTGARKLFF. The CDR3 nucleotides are TGTGCCAGCAGCTTAGCGTCGGGGACAGGGGCTAGAAAACTGTTTTTT.

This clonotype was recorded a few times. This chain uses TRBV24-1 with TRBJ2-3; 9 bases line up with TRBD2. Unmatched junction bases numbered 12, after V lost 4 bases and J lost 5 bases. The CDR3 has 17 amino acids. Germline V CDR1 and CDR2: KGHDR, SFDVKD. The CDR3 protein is CATSDENIAGVGDTQYF. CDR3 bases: TGTGCCACCAGTGACGAGAACATAGCGGGAGTAGGAGATACGCAGTATTTT.

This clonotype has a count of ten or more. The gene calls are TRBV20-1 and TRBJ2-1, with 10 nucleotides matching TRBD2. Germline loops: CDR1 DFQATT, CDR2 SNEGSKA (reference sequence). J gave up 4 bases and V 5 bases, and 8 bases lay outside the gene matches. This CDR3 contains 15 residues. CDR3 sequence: CSASASGRAYNEQFF. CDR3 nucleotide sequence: TGCAGTGCTTCCGCTAGCGGGAGAGCTTACAATGAGCAGTTCTTC.

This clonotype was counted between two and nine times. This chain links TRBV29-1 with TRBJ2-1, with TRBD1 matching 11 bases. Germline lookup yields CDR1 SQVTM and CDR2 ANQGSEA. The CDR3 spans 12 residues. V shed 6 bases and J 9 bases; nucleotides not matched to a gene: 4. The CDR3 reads CSVRTGGLEQFF. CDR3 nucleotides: TGCAGCGTGCGGACAGGGGGCCTTGAGCAGTTCTTC.

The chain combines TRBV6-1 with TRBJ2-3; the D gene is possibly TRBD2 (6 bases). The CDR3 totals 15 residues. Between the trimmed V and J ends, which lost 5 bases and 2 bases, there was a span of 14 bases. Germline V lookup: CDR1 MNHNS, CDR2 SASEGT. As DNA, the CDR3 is TGTGCCAGCAGTCCCACGGGACTGATCACAGATACGCAGTATTTT. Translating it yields CASSPTGLITDTQYF.

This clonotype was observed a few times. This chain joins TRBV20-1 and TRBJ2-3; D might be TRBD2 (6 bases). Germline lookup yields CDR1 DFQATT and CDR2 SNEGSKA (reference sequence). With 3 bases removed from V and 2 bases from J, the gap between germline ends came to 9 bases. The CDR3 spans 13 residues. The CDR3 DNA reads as TGCAGTGCTAGGGACTACCCCACAGATACGCAGTATTTT. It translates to CSARDYPTDTQYF.

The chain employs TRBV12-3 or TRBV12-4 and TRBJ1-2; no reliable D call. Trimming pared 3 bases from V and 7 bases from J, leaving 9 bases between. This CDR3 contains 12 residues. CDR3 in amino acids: CASSFSPRGYTF. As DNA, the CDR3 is TGTGCCAGCAGTTTTAGCCCACGTGGCTACACCTTC.

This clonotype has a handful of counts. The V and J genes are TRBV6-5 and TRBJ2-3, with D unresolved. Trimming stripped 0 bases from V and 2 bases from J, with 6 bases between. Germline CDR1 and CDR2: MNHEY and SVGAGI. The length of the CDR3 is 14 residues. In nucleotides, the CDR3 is TGTGCCAGCAGTTACTCGTGGGACACAGATACGCAGTATTTT. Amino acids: CASSYSWDTDTQYF.

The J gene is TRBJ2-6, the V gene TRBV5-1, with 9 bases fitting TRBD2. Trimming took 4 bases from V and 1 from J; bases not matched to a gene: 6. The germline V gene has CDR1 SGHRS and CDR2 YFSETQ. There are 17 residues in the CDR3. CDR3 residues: CASSHRLAVSGANVLTF. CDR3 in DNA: TGCGCCAGCAGCCACCGACTAGCGGTATCTGGGGCCAACGTCCTGACTTTC.

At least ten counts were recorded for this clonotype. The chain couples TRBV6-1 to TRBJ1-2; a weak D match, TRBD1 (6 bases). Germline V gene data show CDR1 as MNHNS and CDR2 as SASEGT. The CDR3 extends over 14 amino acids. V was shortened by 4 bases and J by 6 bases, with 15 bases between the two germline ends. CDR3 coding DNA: TGTGCCAGCAGTGCGCTACCAGGGGCGGATGGCTACACCTTC. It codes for CASSALPGADGYTF.

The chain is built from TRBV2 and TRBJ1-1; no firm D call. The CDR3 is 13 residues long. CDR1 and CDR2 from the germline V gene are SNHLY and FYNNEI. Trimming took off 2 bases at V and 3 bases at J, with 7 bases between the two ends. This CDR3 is CASSERSDTEAFF. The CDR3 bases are TGTGCCAGCAGTGAACGGTCGGACACTGAAGCTTTCTTT.

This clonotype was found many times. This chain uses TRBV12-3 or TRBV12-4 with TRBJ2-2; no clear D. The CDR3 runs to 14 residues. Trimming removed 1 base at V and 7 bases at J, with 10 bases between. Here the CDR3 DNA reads TGTGCCAGCAGTTTAGAAAAGGATATCGGGGAGCTGTTTTTT. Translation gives CASSLEKDIGELFF.

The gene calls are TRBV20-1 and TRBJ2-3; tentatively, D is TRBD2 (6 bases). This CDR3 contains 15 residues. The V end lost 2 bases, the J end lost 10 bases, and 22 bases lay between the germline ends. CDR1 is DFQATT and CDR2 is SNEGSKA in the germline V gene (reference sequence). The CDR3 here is CSARPSGGVQVSQYF. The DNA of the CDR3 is TGCAGTGCTAGACCTTCTGGCGGGGTTCAGGTTTCGCAGTATTTT.

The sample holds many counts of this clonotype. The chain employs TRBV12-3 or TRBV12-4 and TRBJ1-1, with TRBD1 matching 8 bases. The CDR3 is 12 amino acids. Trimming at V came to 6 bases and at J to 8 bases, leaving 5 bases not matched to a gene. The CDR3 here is CASSHRTGEAFF. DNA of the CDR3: TGTGCCAGCAGCCACAGGACAGGGGAAGCTTTCTTT.

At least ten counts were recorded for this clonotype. CDR3 DNA: TGTGCCAGCAGCTTATCATTGGGCGGGGGGGGAACCTACGAGCAGTACTTC. It is translated as CASSLSLGGGGTYEQYF. V and J are TRBV7-2 and TRBJ2-7, with 9 nucleotides matching TRBD2. Germline V gene lookup returns CDR1 SGHTA and CDR2 FQGNSA. V shed 2 bases, J shed 2 bases, and the junction held 10 bases outside the gene matches. The CDR3 totals 17 residues. The full variable domain, in which reference TRBV7-2 and TRBJ2-7 provide the parts outside the CDR3, is GAGVSQSPSNKVTEKGKDVELRCDPISGHTALYWYRQSLGQGLEFLIYFQGNSAPDKSGLPSDRFSAERTGGSVSTLTIQRTQQEDSAVYLCASSLSLGGGGTYEQYFGPGTRLTVT.

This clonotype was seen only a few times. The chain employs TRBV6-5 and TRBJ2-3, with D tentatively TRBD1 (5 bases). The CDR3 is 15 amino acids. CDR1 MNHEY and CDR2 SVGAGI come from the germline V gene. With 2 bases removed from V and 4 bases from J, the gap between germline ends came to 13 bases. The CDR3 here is CASSYTPGRADTQYF. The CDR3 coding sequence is TGTGCCAGCAGTTACACCCCGGGCAGGGCAGATACGCAGTATTTT.

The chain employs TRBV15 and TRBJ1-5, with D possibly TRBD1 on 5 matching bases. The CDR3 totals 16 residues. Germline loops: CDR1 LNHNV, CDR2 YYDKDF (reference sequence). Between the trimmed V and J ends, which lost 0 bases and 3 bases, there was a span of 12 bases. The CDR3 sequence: CATSRDRGLYNQPQHF. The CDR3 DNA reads TGTGCCACCAGCAGAGATCGGGGCCTCTACAATCAGCCCCAGCATTTT.

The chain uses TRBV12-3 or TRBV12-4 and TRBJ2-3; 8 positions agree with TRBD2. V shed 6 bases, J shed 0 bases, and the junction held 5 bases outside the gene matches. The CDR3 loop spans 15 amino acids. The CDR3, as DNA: TGTGCCAGCAGGGTTAGCGGGGCTAGCACAGATACGCAGTATTTT. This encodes CASRVSGASTDTQYF.

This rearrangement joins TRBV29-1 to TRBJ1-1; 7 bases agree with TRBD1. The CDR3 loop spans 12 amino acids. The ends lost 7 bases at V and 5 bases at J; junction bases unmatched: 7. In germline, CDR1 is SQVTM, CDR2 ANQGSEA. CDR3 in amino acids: CSGGGRGTEAFF. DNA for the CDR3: TGCAGCGGAGGGGGCCGGGGGACTGAAGCTTTCTTT.

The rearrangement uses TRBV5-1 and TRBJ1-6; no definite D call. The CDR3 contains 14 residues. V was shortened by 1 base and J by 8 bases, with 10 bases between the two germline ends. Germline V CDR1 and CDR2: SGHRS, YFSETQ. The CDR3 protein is CASSLRGLDSPLHF. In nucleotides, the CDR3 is TGCGCCAGCAGCTTGCGGGGTCTTGATTCACCCCTCCACTTT.

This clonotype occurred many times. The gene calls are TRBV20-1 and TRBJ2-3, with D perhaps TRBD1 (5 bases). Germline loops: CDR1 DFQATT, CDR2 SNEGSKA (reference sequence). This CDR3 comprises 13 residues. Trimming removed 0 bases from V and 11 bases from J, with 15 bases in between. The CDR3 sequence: CSARDQRGLEQYF. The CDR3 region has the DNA TGCAGTGCTAGAGATCAAAGGGGATTGGAGCAGTATTTT.

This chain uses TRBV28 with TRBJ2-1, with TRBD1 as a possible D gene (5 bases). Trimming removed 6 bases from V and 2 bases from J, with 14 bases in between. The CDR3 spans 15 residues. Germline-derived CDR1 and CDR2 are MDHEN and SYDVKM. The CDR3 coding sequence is TGTGCCAGCAGCCAGGACAATTCTGCCTACAATGAGCAGTTCTTC. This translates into CASSQDNSAYNEQFF.

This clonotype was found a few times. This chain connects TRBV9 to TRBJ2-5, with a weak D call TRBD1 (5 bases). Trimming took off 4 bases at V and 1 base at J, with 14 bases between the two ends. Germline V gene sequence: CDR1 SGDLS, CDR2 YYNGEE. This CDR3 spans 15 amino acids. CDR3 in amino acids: CASSPLQGSQETQYF. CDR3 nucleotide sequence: TGTGCCAGCAGCCCACTGCAGGGCTCCCAAGAGACCCAGTACTTC. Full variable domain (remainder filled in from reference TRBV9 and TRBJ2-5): DSGVTQTPKHLITATGQRVTLRCSPRSGDLSVYWYQQSLDQGLQFLIQYYNGEERAKGNILERFSAQQFPDLHSELNLSSLELGDSALYFCASSPLQGSQETQYFGPGTRLLVL.

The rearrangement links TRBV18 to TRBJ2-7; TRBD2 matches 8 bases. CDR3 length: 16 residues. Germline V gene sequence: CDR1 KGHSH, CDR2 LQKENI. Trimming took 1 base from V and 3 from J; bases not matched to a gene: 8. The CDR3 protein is CASSPRSGGAIYEQYF. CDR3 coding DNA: TGTGCCAGCTCACCACGTTCCGGGGGGGCCATCTACGAGCAGTACTTC.

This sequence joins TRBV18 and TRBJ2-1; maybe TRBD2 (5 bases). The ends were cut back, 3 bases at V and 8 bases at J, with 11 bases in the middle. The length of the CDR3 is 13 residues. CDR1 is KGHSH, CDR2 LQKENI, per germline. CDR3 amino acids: CASSPRSEHEQFF. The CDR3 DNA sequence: TGTGCCAGCTCACCCCGTAGCGAGCATGAGCAGTTCTTC.

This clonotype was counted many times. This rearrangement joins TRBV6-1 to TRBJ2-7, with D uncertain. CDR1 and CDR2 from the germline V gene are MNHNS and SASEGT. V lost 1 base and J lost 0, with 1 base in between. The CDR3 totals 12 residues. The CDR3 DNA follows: TGTGCCAGCAGTGAAGTCTCCTACGAGCAGTACTTC. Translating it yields CASSEVSYEQYF.

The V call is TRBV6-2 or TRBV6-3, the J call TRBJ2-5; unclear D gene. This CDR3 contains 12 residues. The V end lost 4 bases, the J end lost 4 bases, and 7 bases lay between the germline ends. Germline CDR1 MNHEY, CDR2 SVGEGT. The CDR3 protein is CASSLMAETQYF. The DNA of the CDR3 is TGTGCCAGCAGTTTGATGGCAGAGACCCAGTACTTC.

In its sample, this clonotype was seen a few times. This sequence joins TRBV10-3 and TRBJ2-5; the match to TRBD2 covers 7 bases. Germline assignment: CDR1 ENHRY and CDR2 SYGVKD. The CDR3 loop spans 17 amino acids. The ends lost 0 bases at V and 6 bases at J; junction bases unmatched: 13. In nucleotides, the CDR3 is TGTGCCATCAGTGAGTCGGGGCTTGCTAGCGGCGCCAAGACCCAGTACTTC. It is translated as CAISESGLASGAKTQYF.

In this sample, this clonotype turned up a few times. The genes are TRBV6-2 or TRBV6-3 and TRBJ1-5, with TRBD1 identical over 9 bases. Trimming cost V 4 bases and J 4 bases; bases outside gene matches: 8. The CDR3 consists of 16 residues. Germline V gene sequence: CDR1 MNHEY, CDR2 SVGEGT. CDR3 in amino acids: CASSWAGTGRNQPQHF. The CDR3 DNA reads TGTGCCAGCAGTTGGGCAGGGACAGGGAGGAATCAGCCCCAGCATTTT.